A single sample gave rise to the 29 T cell receptor beta chains below, sequenced in a study of CD8 T cells in Susac syndrome. It was with random hexamers that roughly 0.45 to 1 ug RNA was reverse transcribed. TCRdb reanalysed the immunoSEQ multiplex PCR reads using MiXCR and keeps one entry per CDR3 protein. The profile shows about 240,000 distinct CDR3 sequences, approximately 95% of them singletons. The sample taken for sequencing was CD4+ T cells from PBMCs. These receptors were collected from a human donor with Susac syndrome.

This chain joins TRBV6-6 and TRBJ1-2; the D is unclear. The CDR3 spans 16 residues. The germline CDR1 and CDR2 sequences are MNHNY and SVGAGI (reference sequence). Trimming stripped 9 bases from V and 4 bases from J, with 24 bases between. The DNA for the CDR3 is TGTGCCAGTTCCTCCGTCCGGGGATCCCCTGGCTATGGCTACACCTTC. Protein product: CASSSVRGSPGYGYTF.

A remark on this clonotype: One junction end does not reproduce the germline sequence, and a read error may be involved. DNA of the CDR3: TGTGCCAGCAGTGGACCCGGAGGAGCCCCGCATTTT. Amino acids: CASSGPGGAPHF. This chain connects TRBV25-1 to TRBJ1-4, with D uncertain. The CDR3 has 12 amino acids. Germline assignment: CDR1 MGHDK and CDR2 SYGVNS.

The chain is built from TRBV20-1 and TRBJ2-5, with a possible D match to TRBD2 (6 bases). Germline lookup yields CDR1 DFQATT and CDR2 SNEGSKA (reference sequence). V was cut by 6 bases and J by 4 bases, with 18 bases left in between. CDR3 length: 14 amino acids. CDR3 in amino acids: CSARVGGAGETQYF. The CDR3 nucleotides read TGCAGTGCCCGGGTCGGAGGGGCAGGAGAGACCCAGTACTTC.

The chain carries TRBV19 and TRBJ2-7; TRBD1 matches at 10 bases. From germline, CDR1 is LNHDA and CDR2 SQIVND (reference sequence). The junction had 14 bases not matched to a gene; V was cut back by 5 bases and J by 13 bases. The CDR3 totals 14 residues. The CDR3 DNA sequence: TGTGCCAGTAGTGCTTACCCGCCGGGACAGGGGACATACTTC. Its translation is CASSAYPPGQGTYF.

This clonotype has a handful of counts. The rearrangement links TRBV7-3 to TRBJ2-1, with 10 bases fitting TRBD2. Trimming at V came to 2 bases and at J to 6 bases, leaving 4 bases not matched to a gene. This CDR3 is 15 amino acids long. Germline CDR1 is SGHTA and CDR2 is FQGTGA. The CDR3 protein is CASSLLAGVGNEQFF. CDR3 nucleotide sequence: TGTGCCAGCAGCTTACTAGCGGGAGTGGGCAATGAGCAGTTCTTC.

This rearrangement joins TRBV29-1 to TRBJ2-2; the D is unclear. Germline V gene lookup returns CDR1 SQVTM and CDR2 ANQGSEA. V lost 2 bases, J lost 5 bases, and 12 bases lay in between. The length of the CDR3 is 14 residues. The CDR3 sequence is CSVERQELTGELFF. As DNA, the CDR3 is TGCAGCGTTGAAAGGCAGGAACTAACCGGGGAGCTGTTTTTT.

This clonotype was seen a single time. This chain connects TRBV11-1 to TRBJ2-1; D not resolved. Germline-derived CDR1 and CDR2 are SGHAT and FQDESV (reference sequence). V lost 4 bases and J lost 8, with 15 bases in between. The CDR3 runs 14 residues. Here the CDR3 reads CASSSKPAWYEQFF. CDR3 coding DNA: TGTGCCAGCAGCTCCAAGCCCGCCTGGTATGAGCAGTTCTTC.

The chain joins TRBV7-2 to TRBJ2-4; a weak D match, TRBD1 (5 bases). CDR1 SGHTA and CDR2 FQGNSA come from the germline V gene. The CDR3 runs to 13 residues. V lost 3 bases, J lost 8 bases, and 11 bases lay in between. The CDR3 region is CASSFYRLDIQYF. The CDR3 bases are TGTGCCAGCAGCTTTTACAGGCTCGACATTCAGTACTTC. Full variable domain (missing parts from reference TRBV7-2 and TRBJ2-4): GAGVSQSPSNKVTEKGKDVELRCDPISGHTALYWYRQSLGQGLEFLIYFQGNSAPDKSGLPSDRFSAERTGGSVSTLTIQRTQQEDSAVYLCASSFYRLDIQYFGAGTRLSVL.

The chain combines TRBV13 with TRBJ1-2; D remains unclear. Per the germline V gene, CDR1 is PRHDT and CDR2 is FYEKMQ (reference sequence). The CDR3 is 12 residues long. The V end was cut by 5 bases, the J end by 6 bases, with 10 bases between. In DNA, the CDR3 is TGTGCCAGCAGCCCCGGACCTGATGGCTACACCTTC. It translates to CASSPGPDGYTF.

The V and J genes are TRBV27 and TRBJ1-2; D is unresolved. CDR3 length: 13 residues. Trimming removed 4 bases from V and 2 bases from J, with 8 bases in between. Germline CDR1 MNHEY, CDR2 SMNVEV (reference sequence). This CDR3 is CASSWASNYGYTF. Here the CDR3 DNA reads TGTGCCAGCAGTTGGGCCAGCAACTATGGCTACACCTTC.

The V call is TRBV3-1, the J call TRBJ2-7, with D hard to call. The CDR3 sequence is 15 residues long. Germline V CDR1 and CDR2: LGHDT, YNNKEL (reference sequence). V lost 2 bases to trimming and J lost 4 bases, with 15 bases between them. CDR3 DNA: TGTGCCAGCAGCCAAAGAGACTTGGGCCTATACGAGCAGTACTTC. Translation: CASSQRDLGLYEQYF.

The chain uses TRBV3-1 and TRBJ1-5; maybe TRBD1 (6 bases). The germline V gene encodes CDR1 LGHDT and CDR2 YNNKEL (reference sequence). CDR3 length equals 15 residues. The V and J ends lost 1 base and 9 bases respectively, with 16 bases between them. CDR3 sequence: CASSQGRGQQTPQHF. CDR3 nucleotide sequence: TGTGCCAGCAGCCAAGGACGCGGACAGCAGACGCCCCAGCATTTT.

V is TRBV29-1 and J is TRBJ2-2, with D perhaps assigned TRBD1 or TRBD2 (5 bases each). Germline lookup yields CDR1 SQVTM and CDR2 ANQGSEA. V shed 4 bases and J shed 1 base, with 13 bases lying between them. CDR3 size: 15 residues. CDR3 amino acids: CSVATGTVNTGELFF. CDR3 DNA sequence: TGCAGCGTTGCCACCGGGACGGTGAACACCGGGGAGCTGTTTTTT.

This chain links TRBV29-1 with TRBJ1-2, with no clear D. The CDR3 has 13 amino acids. Germline lookup yields CDR1 SQVTM and CDR2 ANQGSEA. Between the trimmed V and J ends, which lost 3 bases and 4 bases, there was a span of 12 bases. CDR3 sequence reads: CSVDRWIRYGYTF. In nucleotides, the CDR3 is TGCAGCGTTGATCGGTGGATACGCTATGGCTACACCTTC.

V and J are TRBV29-1 and TRBJ1-1, with D unresolved. Trimming stripped 4 bases from V and 2 bases from J, with 8 bases between. The CDR3 sequence is 12 residues long. CDR1 SQVTM and CDR2 ANQGSEA come from the germline V gene. The CDR3 spells CSVASVNTEAFF. The CDR3 DNA sequence: TGCAGCGTTGCTTCGGTTAACACTGAAGCTTTCTTT.

V and J are TRBV2 and TRBJ2-1; TRBD2 is a possible D gene (6 bases). The V gene's germline CDR1 is SNHLY and CDR2 FYNNEI. CDR3 length: 14 amino acids. The ends were cut back, 7 bases at V and 4 bases at J, with 14 bases in the middle. Here the CDR3 reads CASNVLGSYNEQFF. The CDR3 nucleotides are TGTGCCAGCAATGTACTCGGGAGTTACAATGAGCAGTTCTTC.

This chain uses TRBV30 with TRBJ2-7; D is possibly TRBD2 (6 bases). Germline V lookup: CDR1 GTSNPN, CDR2 SVGIG (reference sequence). CDR3 length: 14 residues. The V and J ends lost 0 bases and 2 bases respectively, with 11 bases between them. CDR3 in amino acids: CAWSVDGRAYEQYF. In DNA form, the CDR3 reads TGTGCCTGGAGTGTAGACGGGAGAGCCTACGAGCAGTACTTC. The full variable domain, in which reference TRBV30 and TRBJ2-7 provide the parts outside the CDR3, is SQTIHQWPATLVQPVGSPLSLECTVEGTSNPNLYWYRQAAGRGLQLLFYSVGIGQISSEVPQNLSASRPQDRQFILSSKKLLLSDSGFYLCAWSVDGRAYEQYFGPGTRLTVT.

V and J are TRBV2 and TRBJ2-1, with D perhaps being TRBD1 or TRBD2 (5 bases each). CDR1 and CDR2 from the germline V gene are SNHLY and FYNNEI. The CDR3 is 13 residues long. Trimming cost V 4 bases and J 7 bases, with 11 bases left between them. The CDR3, as DNA: TGTGCCAGCAGTGTGACGGGGCGAAATGAGCAGTTCTTC. Amino acid sequence: CASSVTGRNEQFF. Drawing the rest from reference TRBV2 and TRBJ2-1, the complete variable domain is EPEVTQTPSHQVTQMGQEVILRCVPISNHLYFYWYRQILGQKVEFLVSFYNNEISEKSEIFDDQFSVERPDGSNFTLKIRSTKLEDSAMYFCASSVTGRNEQFFGPGTRLTVL.

The J gene is TRBJ2-1, the V gene TRBV28; 9 bases match TRBD1. Germline trimming cut 7 bases from V and 9 bases from J; bases unmatched to any gene: 10. In germline, CDR1 is MDHEN, CDR2 SYDVKM. The CDR3 runs to 14 residues. Written as DNA, the CDR3 is TGTGCCAGCATCACCGGGACAGGGTACGCTGAGCAGTTCTTC. This gives the protein CASITGTGYAEQFF.

The rearrangement uses TRBV4-1 and TRBJ2-7, with 9 bases fitting TRBD1. The CDR3 is 19 amino acids. Germline CDR1 is MGHRA and CDR2 is YSYEKL. V trimming: 1 base; J trimming: 0 bases; junction bases outside the gene matches: 13. The DNA for the CDR3 is TGCGCCAGCAGCCAAGCGGGACAGGGTTCCACCAGAAGCTCCTACGAGCAGTACTTC. Translation gives CASSQAGQGSTRSSYEQYF.

The chain has TRBV7-3 and TRBJ2-1, with D possibly TRBD2 on 5 matching bases. Per germline, CDR1 SGHTA and CDR2 FQGTGA. V lost 2 bases and J 10 bases, leaving 9 bases between the germline ends. This CDR3 is built from 12 residues. The DNA for the CDR3 is TGTGCCAGCAGCTTATATACGGGGGAGCAGTTCTTC. The encoded protein is CASSLYTGEQFF.

The rearrangement joins TRBV30 to TRBJ2-7, with 9 bases aligning to TRBD1. Germline V gene data show CDR1 as GTSNPN and CDR2 as SVGIG (reference sequence). The CDR3 is made up of 14 amino acids. V shed 3 bases and J 6 bases; nucleotides not matched to a gene: 9. This chain's CDR3 is CAWRGTGSRGEQYF. In nucleotides, the CDR3 is TGTGCCTGGAGGGGGACAGGGTCGAGGGGCGAGCAGTACTTC. The full variable domain, its missing parts supplied by reference TRBV30 and TRBJ2-7, is SQTIHQWPATLVQPVGSPLSLECTVEGTSNPNLYWYRQAAGRGLQLLFYSVGIGQISSEVPQNLSASRPQDRQFILSSKKLLLSDSGFYLCAWRGTGSRGEQYFGPGTRLTVT.

The chain joins TRBV2 to TRBJ2-6; D remains ambiguous. Germline V lookup: CDR1 SNHLY, CDR2 FYNNEI. This CDR3 has 14 amino acids. Trimming cost V 8 bases and J 0 bases, with 8 bases left between them. The CDR3 DNA is TGTGCCAGCGGACCGAACTCTGGGGCCAACGTCCTGACTTTC. This gives the protein CASGPNSGANVLTF.

J is TRBJ2-1 and V is TRBV20-1; D gene ambiguous. This CDR3 has 14 amino acids. Germline V gene sequence: CDR1 DFQATT, CDR2 SNEGSKA (reference sequence). V lost 4 bases and J lost 0, with 10 bases in between. This chain's CDR3 is CSAISSSSYNEQFF. As DNA, the CDR3 is TGCAGTGCTATATCCTCTTCCTCCTACAATGAGCAGTTCTTC.

The chain has TRBV11-2 and TRBJ2-7, with TRBD2 matching over 14 bases. V was clipped by 6 bases and J by 6 bases; unmatched bases: 7. Germline loops: CDR1 SGHAT, CDR2 FQNNGV. The CDR3 runs 15 residues. CDR3 nucleotide sequence: TGTGCCAGCAGTTTCGGACTAGCGGGAGGCGGCGAGCAGTACTTC. Protein: CASSFGLAGGGEQYF.

The CDR3 sequence: CSARDLAGVETQYF. The CDR3, as DNA: TGCAGTGCTAGAGATCTGGCGGGAGTGGAGACCCAGTACTTC. The chain is built from TRBV20-1 and TRBJ2-5, with 7 nucleotides matching TRBD2. The CDR3 sequence is 14 residues long. From germline, CDR1 is DFQATT and CDR2 SNEGSKA (reference sequence). The trim removed 0 bases at V and 5 bases at J, leaving 6 bases unmatched.

Points on this clonotype: A read error may account for a junction end that differs from germline. The V and J genes are TRBV20-1 and TRBJ1-1; no definite D call. The CDR3 sequence is 13 residues long. The V gene's germline CDR1 is DFQATT and CDR2 SNEGSKA (reference sequence). In DNA form, the CDR3 reads TGCAGTGGTAGACCGGGGAGTGTGTCTGAAGCTTTCTTT. Its protein is CSGRPGSVSEAFF.

V gene TRBV20-1 combines with J gene TRBJ1-6; 8 positions match TRBD1. The CDR3 is 16 residues long. Losses at the gene ends were 1 base for V and 5 bases for J; bases not matched to a gene: 7. The germline gives CDR1 DFQATT, CDR2 SNEGSKA (reference sequence). The CDR3 loop is CSARGRGPGDNSPLHF. The CDR3 DNA reads as TGCAGTGCTAGAGGCAGGGGGCCAGGGGATAATTCACCCCTCCACTTT.

This chain uses TRBV9 with TRBJ2-6, with D hard to call. The CDR3 contains 12 residues. The germline V gene encodes CDR1 SGDLS and CDR2 YYNGEE. V lost 8 bases to trimming and J lost 0 bases, with 3 bases between them. CDR3 in amino acids: CASGSGANVLTF. Here the CDR3 DNA reads TGTGCCAGTGGCTCTGGGGCCAACGTCCTGACTTTC.